Listed here are 15 T cell receptor beta chains from one sample, sequenced in a study of cytomegalovirus exposure and HLA in healthy donors (dated by TCRdb to about 2017). Library method: the immunoSEQ multiplex PCR assay. Drawn from immuneACCESS, this table holds only the in-frame rearrangements with V and J called that TCRdb kept. Clones are partly lost; checked studies trace under half to an unresolved V gene and leave the rest unexplained. The sample table shows 97,000 or so clones, and about 90% are seen once. Jointly, the top ten make up around 6.3% of the sample. The sequencing input was PBMCs. These receptors were obtained from a man aged 18 to 30 in good health and CMV-seropositive.

The rearrangement uses TRBV28 and TRBJ1-4; weak D call: TRBD1 (6 bases). CDR1 is MDHEN, CDR2 SYDVKM, per germline. This CDR3 spans 14 amino acids. The V end lost 5 bases, the J end lost 5 bases, and 12 bases lay between the germline ends. CDR3 loop: CASSRQAINEKLFF. In nucleotides, the CDR3 is TGTGCCAGCAGTCGACAGGCGATCAATGAAAAACTGTTTTTT.

This clone was seen more than once but under ten times. In nucleotides, the CDR3 is TGTGCCAGCAGTGACCCCGGGACAGGGGTAATTTCACCCCTCCACTTT. Its protein product is CASSDPGTGVISPLHF. The J gene is TRBJ1-6, the V gene TRBV9, with 10 nucleotides matching TRBD1. J was trimmed by 9 bases and V by 5 bases; bases with no gene match: 11. Germline assignment: CDR1 SGDLS and CDR2 YYNGEE. This CDR3 is 16 amino acids long.

In this sample, this clone turned up once. This chain joins TRBV5-6 and TRBJ1-4, with 9 bases identical to TRBD1. From germline, CDR1 is SGHDT and CDR2 YYEEEE. The CDR3 loop spans 15 amino acids. Trimming removed 4 bases from V and 6 bases from J; junction bases left unmatched: 7. CDR3 DNA sequence: TGTGCCAGCAGCGGTAACAGGGGGCGGTATGAAAAACTGTTTTTT. It codes for CASSGNRGRYEKLFF.

This clone showed up just a few times. V is TRBV6-5 and J is TRBJ1-6; no firm D call. Germline V gives CDR1 MNHEY, CDR2 SVGAGI. This CDR3 contains 14 residues. With 3 bases removed from V and 5 bases from J, the gap between germline ends came to 8 bases. CDR3 amino acids: CASSYTENNSPLHF. The CDR3 DNA is TGTGCCAGCAGTTATACCGAGAATAATTCACCCCTCCACTTT.

This clone showed up just once. The chain combines TRBV5-1 with TRBJ2-7; D may be TRBD1 (6 bases). Germline CDR1 and CDR2: SGHRS and YFSETQ. This CDR3 comprises 14 residues. Trimming pared 3 bases from V and 5 bases from J, leaving 15 bases between. CDR3: CASSYSGVRDEQYF. DNA for the CDR3: TGCGCCAGCAGCTATTCAGGGGTAAGGGACGAGCAGTACTTC.

The chain recombines TRBV5-1 with TRBJ2-5; D gene uncertain. V lost 0 bases and J lost 4, with 16 bases in between. Germline lookup yields CDR1 SGHRS and CDR2 YFSETQ. The CDR3 has 16 residues. CDR3 in amino acids: CASSLVRHGNGETQYF. The CDR3 nucleotides read TGCGCCAGCAGCTTGGTGCGGCACGGTAACGGAGAGACCCAGTACTTC. The variable domain in full, completed from reference TRBV5-1 and TRBJ2-5, reads KAGVTQTPRYLIKTRGQQVTLSCSPISGHRSVSWYQQTPGQGLQFLFEYFSETQRNKGNFPGRFSGRQFSNSRSEMNVSTLELGDSALYLCASSLVRHGNGETQYFGPGTRLLVL.

The chain joins TRBV10-3 to TRBJ2-3; the match to TRBD2 covers 10 bases. Germline CDR1 reads ENHRY; CDR2 reads SYGVKD. Germline trimming cut 6 bases from V and 3 bases from J; bases unmatched to any gene: 6. There are 15 residues in the CDR3. CDR3 nucleotide sequence: TGTGCCATCAGCCTTCTAGCGGGAGTGACAGATACGCAGTATTTT. Translating gives CAISLLAGVTDTQYF.

The V call is TRBV4-1, the J call TRBJ2-5; 7 nucleotides align to TRBD1. This CDR3 has 14 amino acids. Trimming at V came to 4 bases and at J to 2 bases, leaving 4 bases not matched to a gene. Germline-derived CDR1 and CDR2 are MGHRA and YSYEKL. CDR3 coding DNA: TGCGCCAGCAGCCCGGGACAGTTACAAGAGACCCAGTACTTC. Encoded protein: CASSPGQLQETQYF.

This chain uses TRBV25-1 with TRBJ2-1; a possible D gene is TRBD1 (5 bases). The ends were cut back, 6 bases at V and 0 bases at J, with 21 bases in the middle. The CDR3 spans 18 residues. CDR1 and CDR2 (germline): MGHDK, SYGVNS. The CDR3 spells CASSLDQGGTSSYNEQFF. The CDR3 nucleotides read TGTGCCAGCAGCTTAGATCAGGGCGGCACGAGCTCCTACAATGAGCAGTTCTTC. The whole variable domain, remainder taken from reference TRBV25-1 and TRBJ2-1, is EADIYQTPRYLVIGTGKKITLECSQTMGHDKMYWYQQDPGMELHLIHYSYGVNSTEKGDLSSESTVSRIRTEHFPLTLESARPSHTSQYLCASSLDQGGTSSYNEQFFGPGTRLTVL.

The chain joins TRBV10-3 to TRBJ2-3; D remains ambiguous. The V end lost 2 bases, the J end lost 4 bases, and 16 bases lay between the germline ends. The CDR3 runs to 16 residues. The germline V gene encodes CDR1 ENHRY and CDR2 SYGVKD. The CDR3 coding sequence is TGTGCCATCAGTGAGCTAACCGACCGAGGCCCAGATACGCAGTATTTT. The encoded protein is CAISELTDRGPDTQYF.

V gene TRBV28 combines with J gene TRBJ2-5, with no clear D. Germline V lookup: CDR1 MDHEN, CDR2 SYDVKM. This CDR3 spans 14 amino acids. V was clipped by 7 bases and J by 2 bases, with 14 bases between them. This chain's CDR3 is CASNQQTPQETQYF. The CDR3 nucleotides read TGTGCCAGCAATCAACAGACACCACAAGAGACCCAGTACTTC.

The chain links TRBV7-2 to TRBJ2-2; TRBD1 matches 7 bases. With V trimmed by 5 bases and J by 3 bases, 6 bases remained unmatched. Germline values: CDR1 SGHTA, CDR2 FQGNSA. The CDR3 totals 15 residues. The CDR3 DNA follows: TGTGCCAGCAGCATAACGGGACAGTACACCGGGGAGCTGTTTTTT. This translates into CASSITGQYTGELFF.

V usage is TRBV7-3 and J usage is TRBJ2-7; 8 positions agree with TRBD1. V lost 5 bases to trimming and J lost 4 bases; unmatched junction nucleotides: 7. Germline values: CDR1 SGHTA, CDR2 FQGTGA. The CDR3 runs to 14 residues. The CDR3 DNA sequence: TGTGCCAGCAGCCCTACCGGGACAGGATACGAGCAGTACTTC. Amino acid sequence: CASSPTGTGYEQYF.

This rearrangement joins TRBV27 to TRBJ2-7, with no clear D. The CDR3 runs 14 residues. The V and J ends lost 8 bases and 3 bases respectively, with 17 bases between them. The germline CDR1 and CDR2 sequences are MNHEY and SMNVEV (reference sequence). The CDR3 DNA is TGTGCCAGCGGAACCCCGGGTTTCAACTACGAGCAGTACTTC. Translation: CASGTPGFNYEQYF.

The chain couples TRBV7-9 to TRBJ1-1; TRBD1 matches 10 bases. Germline lookup yields CDR1 SEHNR and CDR2 FQNEAQ (reference sequence). The CDR3 loop spans 16 amino acids. J was trimmed by 4 bases and V by 5 bases; bases with no gene match: 10. Written as DNA, the CDR3 is TGTGCCAGCAGCCCCGTTTTTGGGACAGGGGCCACTGAAGCTTTCTTT. Encoded protein: CASSPVFGTGATEAFF. The whole variable domain, remainder taken from reference TRBV7-9 and TRBJ1-1, is DTGVSQNPRHKITKRGQNVTFRCDPISEHNRLYWYRQTLGQGPEFLTYFQNEAQLEKSRLLSDRFSAERPKGSFSTLEIQRTEQGDSAMYLCASSPVFGTGATEAFFGQGTRLTVV.